This section outlines one TCR beta chain sequence together with its context. The sample is drawn from a study of shared T cell receptors in the human thymus. Produced via immunoSEQ multiplex PCR; TCRdb's table is partial and in-frame only. Among hundreds of thousands of clones, 85% to 95% were seen once, and the ten largest hold roughly 0.02%. V lost 4 bases, J lost 7 bases, and 17 bases stayed unmatched. The CDR3 contains 17 residues. Germline V gene lookup returns CDR1 SGHVS and CDR2 FNYEAQ. The specimen sequenced was thymocytes. V gene TRBV7-6 combines with J gene TRBJ2-7; TRBD1 matches at 9 bases. This clonotype was sampled from a human donor. CDR3 protein: CASSSTKDRGYNIEQYF. The CDR3 DNA reads TGTGCCAGCAGCTCGACCAAGGACAGGGGATATAATATAGAGCAGTACTTC.